Sequencing of this T cell receptor (beta chain) was carried out in a study of OX40 agonist ivuxolimab in advanced cancers. Concerning this clone itself: Its antigen is unidentified.

V was cut by 0 bases and J by 1 base, with 12 bases left in between. CDR1 and CDR2 (germline): MNHEY, SVGAGI. The CDR3 spans 16 residues. Overall study findings and caveats: At 0.1-3.0 mg/kg, partial responders had clonal expansion among the lowest observed. Low levels of normalized T-cell clonal expansion also appeared in some nonresponders. Circulating CD4+ and CD8+ T cells showed clonal expansion by week 6 at 0.1 to 3.0 mg/kg.

TCRdb keeps only in-frame clones here, not all; method: immunoSEQ multiplex PCR. Of about 100,000 clones listed, about four fifths are singletons. The sequencing used CD4+ or CD8+ T cells sorted from blood, collected in a trial of the OX40 agonist ivuxolimab. The chain carries TRBV6-5 and TRBJ2-5, with D uncertain. This receptor was identified in an adult with an advanced solid tumor such as melanoma, head and neck, liver or kidney cancer. CDR3 coding DNA: TGTGCCAGCAGTTACTCGAGTTCCGGCGGCCAAGAGACCCAGTACTTC. Its protein is CASSYSSSGGQETQYF.